This is a list of T cell receptor beta chains from one sample in a study of beta chain features in type 1 diabetes. Data came from immunoSEQ multiplex PCR; TCRdb stores just in-frame clones and leaves some out. The data hold more than 250,000 clones, with 15% observed a single time. The sequenced sample was naive CD4+ T cells from blood. The source is a man aged 18-30 years with type 1 diabetes. Both conserved end residues are part of each CDR3. The D gene is left open where the match is weak. Clone size, where shown, is once, few, many, or a class for clones that have expanded.

>TRBV27|TRBJ2-7|NA|NA
CASSLSKGLEQYF
TGTGCCAGCAGTTTATCGAAGGGGCTCGAGCAGTACTTC
>TRBV5-1|TRBJ2-1|NA|NA
CASSFKGRSSYNEQFF
TGCGCCAGCAGCTTTAAAGGGAGGAGTTCCTACAATGAGCAGTTCTTC
>TRBV19|TRBJ1-2|TRBD1|once
CASNVLGQPRGYGYTF
TGTGCCAGTAACGTATTGGGACAGCCTAGGGGCTATGGCTACACCTTC
>TRBV5-1|TRBJ1-1|NA|few
CASSSGLTVANTEAFF
TGCGCCAGCAGCTCGGGACTTACAGTAGCGAACACTGAAGCTTTCTTT
>TRBV27|TRBJ1-1|NA|few
CASSRVMNTEAFF
TGTGCCAGCAGCAGGGTAATGAACACTGAAGCTTTCTTT
>TRBV7-2|TRBJ2-5|TRBD2|few
CASSSGTSVYQETQYF
TGTGCCAGCAGCTCCGGGACTAGCGTGTACCAAGAGACCCAGTACTTC
>TRBV28|TRBJ2-5|TRBD2|few
CASSSSGGAAETQYF
TGTGCCAGCAGTTCTAGCGGGGGGGCCGCGGAGACCCAGTACTTC
>TRBV13|TRBJ2-7|NA|NA
CASRLQGRAPEQYF
TGTGCCAGCAGATTACAGGGGAGGGCCCCCGAGCAGTACTTC
>TRBV27|TRBJ2-1|TRBD2|NA
CASDPGTSGRRRNEQFF
TGTGCCAGCGATCCCGGGACTAGCGGGAGGAGACGGAATGAGCAGTTCTTC
>TRBV6-1|TRBJ2-1|TRBD1|NA
CAHSRAGQAYNEQFF
TGTGCCCATAGCAGGGCAGGACAGGCCTACAATGAGCAGTTCTTC
>TRBV25-1|TRBJ2-7|TRBD1|NA
CASSWTGYEQYF
TGTGCCAGCAGTTGGACAGGGTACGAGCAGTACTTC
>TRBV10-3|TRBJ2-7|NA|NA
CAISELARGVGNEQYF
TGTGCCATCAGTGAGTTGGCCAGGGGAGTTGGGAACGAGCAGTACTTC
>TRBV28|TRBJ2-7|NA|few
CASSLGGPSHEQYF
TGTGCCAGCAGTTTAGGAGGGCCTAGCCACGAGCAGTACTTC
>TRBV25-1|TRBJ2-1|NA|few
CASSEYQGTDEQFF
TGTGCCAGCAGTGAATACCAGGGCACGGATGAGCAGTTCTTC
>TRBV7-9|TRBJ1-2|NA|NA
CASSIRGAANYGYTF
TGTGCCAGCAGCATACGGGGTGCAGCTAACTATGGCTACACCTTC
>TRBV30|TRBJ2-7|TRBD1|NA
CAWSPDRVHEQYF
TGTGCCTGGAGCCCTGACAGGGTGCACGAGCAGTACTTC
>TRBV2|TRBJ2-3|NA|NA
CASRAGTTQYF
TGTGCCAGCCGGGCGGGGACTACGCAGTATTTT
>TRBV7-2|TRBJ2-2|TRBD2|few
CASSLRTSGGYTGELFF
TGTGCCAGCAGCTTACGAACTAGCGGGGGTTACACCGGGGAGCTGTTTTTT
>TRBV5-1|TRBJ2-5|TRBD1|few
CASSWGTALQETQYF
TGCGCCAGCAGCTGGGGGACAGCCCTCCAAGAGACCCAGTACTTC
>TRBV11-2|TRBJ2-7|NA|few
CASSRLQGGTPYEQYF
TGTGCCAGCAGCCGGCTGCAGGGGGGTACTCCCTACGAGCAGTACTTC
>TRBV5-6|TRBJ2-6|NA|NA
CASSTGHLSGANVLTF
TGTGCCAGCAGCACGGGACACCTGTCTGGGGCCAACGTCCTGACTTTC
>TRBV18|TRBJ1-2|TRBD1|few
CASSRDRDYGYTF
TGTGCCAGCTCGCGGGACAGGGATTATGGCTACACCTTC
>TRBV7-9|TRBJ2-1|NA|NA
CASSLVPGVDEQFF
TGTGCCAGCAGCTTAGTTCCGGGGGTAGATGAGCAGTTCTTC
>TRBV7-2|TRBJ2-3|TRBD1|few
CASSLPRQGDTQYF
TGTGCCAGCAGCTTACCCCGACAGGGGGATACGCAGTATTTT
>TRBV28|TRBJ1-5|NA|NA
CASSLLRTPYSNQPQHF
TGTGCCAGCAGTTTGCTACGGACACCTTATAGCAATCAGCCCCAGCATTTT
>TRBV9|TRBJ2-1|TRBD2|NA
CASSQREGGYNEQFF
TGTGCCAGCAGCCAACGGGAGGGGGGATACAATGAGCAGTTCTTC
>TRBV30|TRBJ1-2|NA|NA
CAWSGSANYGYTF
TGTGCCTGGAGTGGGTCAGCTAACTATGGCTACACCTTC
>TRBV5-1|TRBJ2-3|NA|NA
CASSGGADAARGTQYF
TGCGCCAGCAGCGGGGGGGCAGACGCGGCCAGAGGGACGCAGTATTTT
>TRBV11-2|TRBJ1-6|NA|few
CASSLQGFSPLHF
TGTGCCAGCAGCTTACAGGGCTTCTCACCCCTCCACTTT
>TRBV28|TRBJ1-3|NA|NA
CASSGPRGSGNTIYF
TGTGCCAGCAGCGGGCCCAGGGGCTCTGGAAACACCATATATTTT
>TRBV4-1|TRBJ1-6|NA|NA
CASSPLQGPNSPLHF
TGCGCCAGCAGCCCCTTACAGGGACCGAATTCACCCCTCCACTTT
>TRBV28|TRBJ1-1|NA|few
CASSLFAGENTEAFF
TGTGCCAGCAGTTTATTTGCAGGGGAGAACACTGAAGCTTTCTTT
>TRBV29-1|TRBJ2-2|NA|NA
CSVRQSYTGELFF
TGCAGCGTCAGACAGTCCTACACCGGGGAGCTGTTTTTT
>TRBV29-1|TRBJ2-3|TRBD2|few
CSVGSAGGPETQYF
TGCAGCGTTGGATCAGCGGGAGGGCCGGAGACGCAGTATTTT
>TRBV18|TRBJ1-2|NA|few
CASSPDSNYGYTF
TGTGCCAGCTCACCAGACAGTAACTATGGCTACACCTTC
>TRBV7-2|TRBJ2-7|NA|NA
CASSLEEVNEQYF
TGTGCCAGCAGCTTAGAGGAGGTAAACGAGCAGTACTTC
>TRBV18|TRBJ2-1|NA|few
CASSPNGGPGDEQFF
TGTGCCAGCTCACCAAACGGGGGGCCGGGGGATGAGCAGTTCTTC
>TRBV5-4|TRBJ1-1|NA|few
CASSSKTDGNTEAFF
TGTGCCAGCAGCTCGAAGACTGACGGGAACACTGAAGCTTTCTTT
>TRBV27|TRBJ2-3|TRBD1|NA
CASSPWTGWTQYF
TGTGCCAGCAGTCCTTGGACAGGGTGGACGCAGTATTTT
>TRBV7-9|TRBJ2-7|NA|NA
CASSLARGRQDEQYF
TGTGCCAGCAGCTTAGCCAGGGGCCGGCAGGACGAGCAGTACTTC
>TRBV6-6|TRBJ1-1|NA|few
CASSPIGGTEAFF
TGTGCCAGCAGTCCCATCGGGGGGACTGAAGCTTTCTTT
>TRBV4-3|TRBJ2-3|TRBD2|NA
CASSQDSSGGTDTQYF
TGCGCCAGCAGCCAAGATAGCAGCGGGGGAACAGATACGCAGTATTTT
>TRBV6-6|TRBJ1-2|NA|NA
CASSPQIGNYGYTF
TGTGCCAGCAGTCCCCAGATCGGGAACTATGGCTACACCTTC
>TRBV30|TRBJ1-5|NA|NA
CAWSARVNQPQHF
TGTGCCTGGAGTGCACGCGTGAATCAGCCCCAGCATTTT
>TRBV5-6|TRBJ2-7|NA|NA
CASSLGSSYEQYF
TGTGCCAGCAGCTTGGGTAGTAGCTACGAGCAGTACTTC
>TRBV5-1|TRBJ2-5|NA|few
CASSPPAGQTQYF
TGCGCCAGCAGCCCGCCGGCGGGGCAGACCCAGTACTTC
>TRBV2|TRBJ2-3|NA|few
CASSEVGPGRWTDTQYF
TGTGCCAGCAGTGAAGTGGGACCGGGGAGGTGGACAGATACGCAGTATTTT